The 24 T cell receptor beta chains below were found in one sample sequenced in a study of blood T cell repertoires in COVID-19. Clones were read by immunoSEQ multiplex PCR, and TCRdb kept only the in-frame ones, dropping some. The sample includes 250,000 to 300,000 clones, about 88% of them seen just once. The sample consisted of PBMCs or T cells enriched from blood (not recorded which). All receptors come from a woman in her 50s who had been exposed to COVID-19.

The chain combines TRBV3-1 (or the pseudogene TRBV3-2) with TRBJ1-2; the D is unclear. CDR1 is LGHDT, CDR2 YNNKEL, per germline (reference sequence). This CDR3 region has 13 residues. The V end lost 0 bases, the J end lost 14 bases, and 16 bases lay between the germline ends. The CDR3 DNA sequence: TGTGCCAGCAGCCAAGATACCAGCGGAGCGGGGACCTTC. Its protein product is CASSQDTSGAGTF.

The chain uses TRBV3-1 (or the pseudogene TRBV3-2) and TRBJ1-4; 9 bases are shared with TRBD1. CDR1 and CDR2 from the germline V gene are LGHDT and YNNKEL (reference sequence). V trimming: 3 bases; J trimming: 4 bases; junction bases outside the gene matches: 0. The CDR3 is 14 amino acids. CDR3 sequence reads: CASSQGQGNEKLFF. In DNA form, the CDR3 reads TGTGCCAGCAGCCAGGGACAGGGTAATGAAAAACTGTTTTTT.

The chain joins TRBV5-8 to TRBJ2-7, with TRBD1 matching over 9 bases. V lost 4 bases to trimming and J lost 0 bases; unmatched junction nucleotides: 5. Germline values: CDR1 SGHTS, CDR2 YDEGEE. The CDR3 contains 15 residues. The CDR3 sequence is CASSPTGGISYEQYF. The DNA for the CDR3 is TGTGCCAGCAGCCCGACAGGGGGGATCTCCTACGAGCAGTACTTC.

The chain combines TRBV28 with TRBJ2-5; the match to TRBD2 covers 14 bases. The CDR3 runs 17 residues. Germline values: CDR1 MDHEN, CDR2 SYDVKM. The J segment lost 6 bases and the V segment lost 5 bases, leaving 11 bases of the junction unmatched. The CDR3 DNA reads as TGTGCCAGCAGTCACGGACTAGCGGGGGGTAACGGGAAGACCCAGTACTTC. Amino acid sequence: CASSHGLAGGNGKTQYF.

The chain carries TRBV30 and TRBJ1-1, with D possibly being TRBD1 (5 bases). The ends were cut back, 3 bases at V and 11 bases at J, with 16 bases in the middle. CDR1 is GTSNPN, CDR2 SVGIG, per germline (reference sequence). This CDR3 comprises 12 residues. The CDR3 sequence: CAWRSAGVGAFF. As DNA, the CDR3 is TGTGCCTGGAGGTCCGCGGGGGTTGGGGCTTTCTTT.

This clone was detected only once. V and J are TRBV27 and TRBJ1-3; D ambiguous. The CDR3 extends over 13 amino acids. CDR1 is MNHEY and CDR2 is SMNVEV in the germline V gene (reference sequence). Trimming pared 5 bases from V and 4 bases from J, leaving 9 bases between. The CDR3 reads CASSPQRGNTIYF. CDR3 coding DNA: TGTGCCAGCAGTCCGCAGCGGGGAAACACCATATATTTT.

This rearrangement joins TRBV12-5 to TRBJ1-2; D unresolved. The CDR3 runs 13 residues. CDR1 is LGHNT and CDR2 is FRNRAP in the germline V gene. The V end lost 2 bases, the J end lost 8 bases, and 12 bases lay between the germline ends. This CDR3 is CASGLPATGGYTF. The CDR3 nucleotides are TGTGCTAGTGGTTTGCCGGCCACCGGGGGCTACACCTTC.

The chain uses TRBV5-4 and TRBJ2-5; D perhaps matches TRBD1 (5 bases). The V and J ends lost 6 bases and 1 base respectively, with 16 bases between them. Germline V gene data show CDR1 as SGHNT and CDR2 as YYREEE (reference sequence). This CDR3 contains 15 residues. The CDR3 reads CASTDRQGGQETQYF. CDR3 DNA: TGTGCCAGCACCGACCGGCAGGGTGGCCAAGAGACCCAGTACTTC.

The V gene is TRBV2, the J gene TRBJ1-1; D remains unclear. The CDR3 runs to 13 residues. Germline V CDR1 and CDR2: SNHLY, FYNNEI. Trimming took off 3 bases at V and 3 bases at J, with 8 bases between the two ends. In DNA, the CDR3 is TGTGCCAGCAGTGACTCGGCGGACACTGAAGCTTTCTTT. Translating it yields CASSDSADTEAFF. The complete variable domain, with remaining parts taken from reference TRBV2 and TRBJ1-1, reads EPEVTQTPSHQVTQMGQEVILRCVPISNHLYFYWYRQILGQKVEFLVSFYNNEISEKSEIFDDQFSVERPDGSNFTLKIRSTKLEDSAMYFCASSDSADTEAFFGQGTRLTVV.

The chain uses TRBV5-6 and TRBJ2-3; 7 positions match TRBD2. J lost 9 bases, V lost 5 bases, and 15 bases had no gene match. This CDR3 contains 15 residues. CDR1 and CDR2 from the germline V gene are SGHDT and YYEEEE. The CDR3 region is CASSPVLGGGGTQYF. As DNA, the CDR3 is TGTGCCAGCAGTCCCGTGCTAGGCGGGGGAGGGACGCAGTATTTT.

The chain joins TRBV7-3 to TRBJ2-2; the match to TRBD1 covers 7 bases. V was pared by 6 bases and J by 1 base, with 11 bases of the junction left unmatched. The CDR3 length is 17 residues. Germline V CDR1 and CDR2: SGHTA, FQGTGA. DNA for the CDR3: TGTGCCAGCAGTACTCGACAGGGAAGGGAGAACACCGGGGAGCTGTTTTTT. This translates into CASSTRQGRENTGELFF.

As DNA, the CDR3 is TGTGCCAGCTCACCACGGGCACCCGATAATTCACCCCTCCACTTT. Translated, it gives CASSPRAPDNSPLHF. This rearrangement joins TRBV18 to TRBJ1-6; no reliable D call. The V gene's germline CDR1 is KGHSH and CDR2 LQKENI. V dropped 1 base and J dropped 5 bases, with 9 bases sitting between them. The CDR3 sequence is 15 residues long. The whole variable domain, remainder taken from reference TRBV18 and TRBJ1-6, is NAGVMQNPRHLVRRRGQEARLRCSPMKGHSHVYWYRQLPEEGLKFMVYLQKENIIDESGMPKERFSAEFPKEGPSILRIQQVVRGDSAAYFCASSPRAPDNSPLHFGNGTRLTVT.

This chain links TRBV3-1 (or the pseudogene TRBV3-2) with TRBJ1-2; D may be TRBD1 (5 bases). V lost 0 bases to trimming and J lost 14 bases, with 13 bases between them. Germline-derived CDR1 and CDR2 are LGHDT and YNNKEL (reference sequence). This CDR3 region has 12 residues. The DNA for the CDR3 is TGTGCCAGCAGCCAAGAAGGGGCAATCTGGACCTTC. Its translation: CASSQEGAIWTF.

The V call is TRBV5-4, the J call TRBJ2-5; 9 positions match TRBD2. The CDR3 covers 15 residues. V was clipped by 2 bases and J by 4 bases; unmatched bases: 6. The germline V gene has CDR1 SGHNT and CDR2 YYREEE (reference sequence). The CDR3 coding sequence is TGTGCCAGCAGCTTCGGGACTAGCAAGCCAGAGACCCAGTACTTC. This gives the protein CASSFGTSKPETQYF.

This chain connects TRBV11-1 to TRBJ2-3, with 10 bases identical to TRBD1. This CDR3 contains 15 residues. CDR1 is SGHAT and CDR2 is FQDESV in the germline V gene (reference sequence). Trimming cost V 7 bases and J 6 bases; bases outside gene matches: 10. CDR3 nucleotide sequence: TGTGCCAGCACCCGGACCGGACAGGGGGTGGATACGCAGTATTTT. Translation gives CASTRTGQGVDTQYF.

The genes are TRBV28 and TRBJ1-2, with D possibly matching TRBD1 (6 bases). The germline gives CDR1 MDHEN, CDR2 SYDVKM. The germline V and J ends were trimmed by 5 bases and 6 bases, with 19 bases remaining between them. This CDR3 spans 15 amino acids. This chain's CDR3 is CASSLRDRPRDGYTF. Written as DNA, the CDR3 is TGTGCCAGCAGTCTTCGAGACAGGCCGAGGGATGGCTACACCTTC.

This clone was seen repeatedly, ten times or more. J is TRBJ2-2 and V is TRBV4-1, with D possibly TRBD1 on 6 matching bases. Germline V lookup: CDR1 MGHRA, CDR2 YSYEKL. The ends were cut back, 4 bases at V and 4 bases at J, with 10 bases in the middle. The CDR3 covers 14 residues. The CDR3 bases are TGCGCCAGCAGCCTCGACAGGATCACCGGGGAGCTGTTTTTT. It translates to CASSLDRITGELFF.

The gene calls are TRBV6-5 and TRBJ1-2, with D uncertain. The germline V gene encodes CDR1 MNHEY and CDR2 SVGAGI. Trimming shortened V by 6 bases and J by 2 bases, and 16 bases separated the two germline ends. The CDR3 totals 15 residues. The CDR3 is CASSPGGTANYGYTF. The CDR3 region has the DNA TGTGCCAGCAGCCCCGGCGGAACGGCCAACTATGGCTACACCTTC.

This clone was recorded a few times. This rearrangement joins TRBV5-1 to TRBJ1-2, with TRBD1 identical over 9 bases. CDR1 and CDR2 (germline): SGHRS, YFSETQ. Trimming removed 4 bases from V and 4 bases from J; junction bases left unmatched: 5. The CDR3 totals 14 residues. The CDR3 nucleotides are TGCGCCAGCAGCCAGGGACAGGGCATCTATGGCTACACCTTC. Its translation is CASSQGQGIYGYTF.

J is TRBJ1-4 and V is TRBV5-1; TRBD1 matches 7 bases. The CDR3 covers 14 residues. Germline V gene sequence: CDR1 SGHRS, CDR2 YFSETQ. The V and J ends lost 7 bases and 5 bases, in that order; junction bases with no gene match: 8. Here the CDR3 DNA reads TGCGCCAGCTCCCGGACAGGATCAAATGAAAAACTGTTTTTT. Amino acids: CASSRTGSNEKLFF.

This clone was seen only once. The chain recombines TRBV4-3 with TRBJ1-6; 8 nucleotides agree with TRBD1. The CDR3 has 17 amino acids. Trimming cost V 0 bases and J 9 bases; bases outside gene matches: 10. Per the germline V gene, CDR1 is LGHNA and CDR2 is YSLEER. The CDR3 DNA reads as TGCGCCAGCAGCCAAGAAGACAGGGGAATATGGCGTTCACCCCTCCACTTT. Encoded protein: CASSQEDRGIWRSPLHF.

The chain recombines TRBV9 with TRBJ2-3; 7 nucleotides match TRBD1. This CDR3 contains 15 residues. Germline V gene data show CDR1 as SGDLS and CDR2 as YYNGEE. V lost 0 bases, J lost 4 bases, and 5 bases stayed unmatched. The CDR3 coding sequence is TGTGCCAGCAGCGTAGAAGGGACAGCCTCAGATACGCAGTATTTT. Its translation: CASSVEGTASDTQYF.

Notes on this clone: Other DNA sequences in the sample encode the same CDR3. This chain connects TRBV3-1 (or the pseudogene TRBV3-2) to TRBJ1-2; 11 bases are shared with TRBD1. CDR1 LGHDT and CDR2 YNNKEL come from the germline V gene (reference sequence). The CDR3 contains 14 residues. J lost 5 bases, V lost 3 bases, and 2 bases had no gene match. For the CDR3, the DNA is TGTGCCAGCAGCCAGGGACAGGGGGAGTATGGCTACACCTTC. Translation gives CASSQGQGEYGYTF.

The rearrangement joins TRBV6-2 or TRBV6-3 to TRBJ1-5; D is undetermined. V lost 2 bases to trimming and J lost 4 bases, with 9 bases between them. CDR3 length: 14 amino acids. The germline V gene has CDR1 MNHEY and CDR2 SVGEGT. The CDR3 loop reads CASSYLGRNQPQHF. For the CDR3, the DNA is TGTGCCAGCAGTTACCTAGGCCGGAATCAGCCCCAGCATTTT.